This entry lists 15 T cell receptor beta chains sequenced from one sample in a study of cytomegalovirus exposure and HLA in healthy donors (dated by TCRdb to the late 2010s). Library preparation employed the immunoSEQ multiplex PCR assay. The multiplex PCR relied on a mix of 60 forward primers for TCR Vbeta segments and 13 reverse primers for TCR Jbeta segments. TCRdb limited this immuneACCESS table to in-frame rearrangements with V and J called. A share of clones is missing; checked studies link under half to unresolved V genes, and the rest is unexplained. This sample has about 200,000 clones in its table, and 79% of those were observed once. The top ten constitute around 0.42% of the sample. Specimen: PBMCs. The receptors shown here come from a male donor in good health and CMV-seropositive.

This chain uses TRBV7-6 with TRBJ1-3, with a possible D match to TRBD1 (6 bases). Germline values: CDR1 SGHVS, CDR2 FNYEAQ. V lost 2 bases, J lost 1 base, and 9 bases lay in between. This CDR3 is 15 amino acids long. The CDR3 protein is CASSLSGDSGNTIYF. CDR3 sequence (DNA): TGTGCCAGCAGCTTATCAGGGGATTCTGGAAACACCATATATTTT. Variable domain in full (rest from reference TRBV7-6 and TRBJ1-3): GAGVSQSPRYKVTKRGQDVALRCDPISGHVSLYWYRQALGQGPEFLTYFNYEAQQDKSGLPNDRFSAERPEGSISTLTIQRTEQRDSAMYRCASSLSGDSGNTIYFGEGSWLTVV.

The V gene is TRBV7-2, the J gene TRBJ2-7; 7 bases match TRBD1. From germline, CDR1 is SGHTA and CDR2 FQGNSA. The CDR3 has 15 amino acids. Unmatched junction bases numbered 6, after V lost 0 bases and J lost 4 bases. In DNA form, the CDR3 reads TGTGCCAGCAGCTTAGCCGGGACAGATGAGTACGAGCAGTACTTC. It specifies CASSLAGTDEYEQYF.

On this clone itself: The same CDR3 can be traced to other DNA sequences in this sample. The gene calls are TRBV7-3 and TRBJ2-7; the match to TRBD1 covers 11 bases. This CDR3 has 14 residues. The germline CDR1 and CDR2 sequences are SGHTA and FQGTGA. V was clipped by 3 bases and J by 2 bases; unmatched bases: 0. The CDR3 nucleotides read TGTGCCAGCAGCTTGGGACAGGGGGCCTACGAGCAGTACTTC. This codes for CASSLGQGAYEQYF.

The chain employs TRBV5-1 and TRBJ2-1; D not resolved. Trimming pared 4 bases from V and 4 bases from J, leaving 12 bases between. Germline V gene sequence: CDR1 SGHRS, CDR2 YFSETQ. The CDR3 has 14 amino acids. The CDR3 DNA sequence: TGCGCCAGCAGCCAAACGGGTTATTACAATGAGCAGTTCTTC. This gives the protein CASSQTGYYNEQFF.

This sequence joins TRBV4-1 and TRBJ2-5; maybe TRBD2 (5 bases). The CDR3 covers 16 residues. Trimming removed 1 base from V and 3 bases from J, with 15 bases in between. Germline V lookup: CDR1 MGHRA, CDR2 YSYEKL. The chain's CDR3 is CASSQAGTRAEETQYF. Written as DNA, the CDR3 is TGCGCCAGCAGCCAAGCTGGAACGCGGGCAGAAGAGACCCAGTACTTC.

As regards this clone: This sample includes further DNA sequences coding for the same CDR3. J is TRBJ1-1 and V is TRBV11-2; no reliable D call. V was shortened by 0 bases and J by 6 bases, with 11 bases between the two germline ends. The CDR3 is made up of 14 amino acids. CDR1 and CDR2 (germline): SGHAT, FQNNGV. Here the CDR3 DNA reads TGTGCCAGCAGCTTAGACCGGGTATCGGCTGAAGCTTTCTTT. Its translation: CASSLDRVSAEAFF.

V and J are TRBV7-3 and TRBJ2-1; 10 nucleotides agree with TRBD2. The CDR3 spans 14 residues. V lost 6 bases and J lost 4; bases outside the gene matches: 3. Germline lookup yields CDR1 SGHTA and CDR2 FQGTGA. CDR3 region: CASSTSGAYNEQFF. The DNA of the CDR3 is TGTGCCAGCAGTACTAGCGGGGCTTACAATGAGCAGTTCTTC.

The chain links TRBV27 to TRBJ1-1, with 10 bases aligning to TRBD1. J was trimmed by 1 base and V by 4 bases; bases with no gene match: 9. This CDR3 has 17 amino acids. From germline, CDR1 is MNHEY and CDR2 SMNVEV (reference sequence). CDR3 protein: CASSSLDRGQANTEAFF. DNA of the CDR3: TGTGCCAGCAGTTCCCTCGACAGGGGGCAAGCGAACACTGAAGCTTTCTTT.

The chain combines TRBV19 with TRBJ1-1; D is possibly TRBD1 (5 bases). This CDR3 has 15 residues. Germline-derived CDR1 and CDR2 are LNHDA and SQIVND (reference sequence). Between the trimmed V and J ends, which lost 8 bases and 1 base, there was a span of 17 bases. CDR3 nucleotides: TGTGCCAGTGTGGAGGGGACTCGCCGGAACACTGAAGCTTTCTTT. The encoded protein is CASVEGTRRNTEAFF.

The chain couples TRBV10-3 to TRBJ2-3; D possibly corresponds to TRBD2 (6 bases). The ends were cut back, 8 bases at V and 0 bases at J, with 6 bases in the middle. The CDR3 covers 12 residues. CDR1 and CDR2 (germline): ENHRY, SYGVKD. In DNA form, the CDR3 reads TGTGCCATCGGAGGGAGCACAGATACGCAGTATTTT. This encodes CAIGGSTDTQYF.

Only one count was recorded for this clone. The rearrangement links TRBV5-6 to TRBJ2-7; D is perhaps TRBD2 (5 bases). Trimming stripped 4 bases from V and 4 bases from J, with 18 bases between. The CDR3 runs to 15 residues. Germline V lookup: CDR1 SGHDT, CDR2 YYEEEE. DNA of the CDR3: TGTGCCAGCAGCCCCCGGGATATGGCCCTTTACGAGCAGTACTTC. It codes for CASSPRDMALYEQYF. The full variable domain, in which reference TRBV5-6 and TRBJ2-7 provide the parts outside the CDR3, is DAGVTQSPTHLIKTRGQQVTLRCSPKSGHDTVSWYQQALGQGPQFIFQYYEEEERQRGNFPDRFSGHQFPNYSSELNVNALLLGDSALYLCASSPRDMALYEQYFGPGTRLTVT.

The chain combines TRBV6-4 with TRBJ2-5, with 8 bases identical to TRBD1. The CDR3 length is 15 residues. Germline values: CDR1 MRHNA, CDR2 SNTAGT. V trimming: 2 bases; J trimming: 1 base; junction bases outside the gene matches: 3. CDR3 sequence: CASSDPGQGQETQYF. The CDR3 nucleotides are TGTGCCAGCAGTGACCCCGGACAGGGCCAAGAGACCCAGTACTTC.

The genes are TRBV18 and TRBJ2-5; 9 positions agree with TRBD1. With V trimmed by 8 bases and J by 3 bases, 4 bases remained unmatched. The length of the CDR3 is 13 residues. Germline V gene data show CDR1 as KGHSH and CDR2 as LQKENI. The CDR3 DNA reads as TGTGCCAGCGCCCGGGACAGGGAAGAGACCCAGTACTTC. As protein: CASARDREETQYF.

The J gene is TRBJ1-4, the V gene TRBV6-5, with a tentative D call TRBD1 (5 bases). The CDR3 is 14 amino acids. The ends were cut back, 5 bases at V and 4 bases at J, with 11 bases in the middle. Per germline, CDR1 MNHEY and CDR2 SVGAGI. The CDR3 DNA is TGTGCCAGCAGTCCTAGCGGGGGTAATGAAAAACTGTTTTTT. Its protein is CASSPSGGNEKLFF.

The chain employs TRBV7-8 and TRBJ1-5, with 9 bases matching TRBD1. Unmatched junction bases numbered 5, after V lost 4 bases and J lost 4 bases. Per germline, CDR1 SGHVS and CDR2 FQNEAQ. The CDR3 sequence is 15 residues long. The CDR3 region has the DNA TGTGCCAGCAGCTCGGGACAGGGTAAAAATCAGCCCCAGCATTTT. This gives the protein CASSSGQGKNQPQHF. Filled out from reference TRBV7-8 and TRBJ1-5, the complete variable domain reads GAGVSQSPRYKVAKRGQDVALRCDPISGHVSLFWYQQALGQGPEFLTYFQNEAQLDKSGLPSDRFFAERPEGSVSTLKIQRTQQEDSAVYLCASSSGQGKNQPQHFGDGTRLSIL.